The 10 T cell receptor beta chains below were found in one sample sequenced in a study of cytomegalovirus exposure and HLA in healthy donors (TCRdb year 2017). Receptor libraries were prepared by the immunoSEQ multiplex PCR assay. For the multiplex PCR, a mixture combining 60 forward primers for TCR Vbeta segments and 13 reverse primers for TCR Jbeta segments was used. TCRdb's version of the immuneACCESS table is confined to in-frame rearrangements and falls short of the full clone set. An unresolved V gene accounts for under half of the shortfall where checked; the remainder is of unknown origin. In all, the sample holds about 72,000 clones, and 60% to 75% of those were seen once. About 22% of the sample is in the top ten clones. The sample consisted of PBMCs. These receptors all stem from a man aged 40-55 years in good health and CMV-seropositive.

This chain connects TRBV7-2 to TRBJ2-3, with 9 nucleotides matching TRBD1. The J segment lost 6 bases and the V segment lost 1 base, leaving 14 bases of the junction unmatched. The germline gives CDR1 SGHTA, CDR2 FQGNSA. This CDR3 spans 18 amino acids. The CDR3 sequence is CASSLDWGTGYPGDTQYF. The CDR3, as DNA: TGTGCCAGCAGCTTAGACTGGGGGACAGGGTACCCAGGGGATACGCAGTATTTT.

This clone was observed a handful of times. CDR3 DNA sequence: TGTGCCAGCAGGGGACTGGGGGAGAACACTGAAGCTTTCTTT. Translating gives CASRGLGENTEAFF. This sequence joins TRBV27 and TRBJ1-1, with D possibly being TRBD1 (5 bases). CDR1 MNHEY and CDR2 SMNVEV come from the germline V gene (reference sequence). CDR3 size: 14 residues. The ends were cut back, 6 bases at V and 1 base at J, with 12 bases in the middle.

The genes are TRBV6-5 and TRBJ1-1, with TRBD1 identical over 8 bases. Germline CDR1 and CDR2: MNHEY and SVGAGI. Trimming removed 3 bases from V and 4 bases from J; junction bases left unmatched: 7. CDR3 size: 15 residues. The CDR3 DNA follows: TGTGCCAGCAGTTATGGCAGGGGGCCACGCACTGAAGCTTTCTTT. It specifies CASSYGRGPRTEAFF.

This sequence joins TRBV5-6 and TRBJ2-5; TRBD2 is a possible D gene (5 bases). From germline, CDR1 is SGHDT and CDR2 YYEEEE. The CDR3 loop spans 13 amino acids. V lost 4 bases and J 5 bases, leaving 12 bases between the germline ends. The CDR3: CASSVTEGETQYF. The CDR3 DNA follows: TGTGCCAGCAGCGTTACAGAGGGTGAGACCCAGTACTTC.

In this sample, this clone turned up a few times. The chain employs TRBV7-9 and TRBJ1-6, with 9 positions matching TRBD1. From germline, CDR1 is SEHNR and CDR2 FQNEAQ (reference sequence). This CDR3 is built from 16 residues. The trim removed 0 bases at V and 9 bases at J, leaving 6 bases unmatched. CDR3 sequence reads: CASSLAGGQGTSPLHF. CDR3 nucleotides: TGTGCCAGCAGCTTAGCGGGGGGACAGGGTACTTCACCCCTCCACTTT.

The genes are TRBV5-6 and TRBJ2-3; 8 nucleotides match TRBD1. Germline V gene lookup returns CDR1 SGHDT and CDR2 YYEEEE. Trimming took 3 bases from V and 4 from J; bases not matched to a gene: 7. The CDR3 runs to 15 residues. The CDR3 DNA follows: TGTGCCAGCAGCTCGATCAGGGGGCGCCCAGATACGCAGTATTTT. Its translation is CASSSIRGRPDTQYF.

This clone has a handful of counts. V is TRBV28 and J is TRBJ2-7, with 10 bases aligning to TRBD2. Germline V gene lookup returns CDR1 MDHEN and CDR2 SYDVKM. CDR3 length: 14 residues. V lost 5 bases to trimming and J lost 0 bases; unmatched junction nucleotides: 1. CDR3 protein: CASSGLAASYEQYF. CDR3 nucleotide sequence: TGTGCCAGCAGTGGACTAGCGGCCTCCTACGAGCAGTACTTC.

The table lists this clone with a few counts. The chain recombines TRBV30 with TRBJ1-4, with D possibly being TRBD1 (5 bases). The germline V gene encodes CDR1 GTSNPN and CDR2 SVGIG (reference sequence). V was trimmed by 8 bases and J by 8 bases, leaving 9 bases between them. The length of the CDR3 is 10 residues. CDR3 sequence: CAGSGEKLFF. CDR3 bases: TGTGCCGGATCAGGGGAAAAACTGTTTTTT.

The CDR3 nucleotides read TGTGCCTGGGCCCGCAGGACAGGTTTTAATTCACCCCTCCACTTT. It translates to CAWARRTGFNSPLHF. The J gene is TRBJ1-6, the V gene TRBV30, with 7 bases aligning to TRBD1. CDR1 is GTSNPN and CDR2 is SVGIG in the germline V gene (reference sequence). The CDR3 loop spans 15 amino acids. The J segment lost 6 bases and the V segment lost 5 bases, leaving 10 bases of the junction unmatched.

The gene calls are TRBV6-5 and TRBJ2-7; the match to TRBD1 covers 8 bases. The CDR3 sequence is 16 residues long. Unmatched junction bases numbered 11, after V lost 0 bases and J lost 7 bases. Germline CDR1 MNHEY, CDR2 SVGAGI. The CDR3 sequence: CASSYSIGQGIREQYF. CDR3 nucleotide sequence: TGTGCCAGCAGTTACTCAATAGGACAGGGTATAAGGGAGCAGTACTTC.